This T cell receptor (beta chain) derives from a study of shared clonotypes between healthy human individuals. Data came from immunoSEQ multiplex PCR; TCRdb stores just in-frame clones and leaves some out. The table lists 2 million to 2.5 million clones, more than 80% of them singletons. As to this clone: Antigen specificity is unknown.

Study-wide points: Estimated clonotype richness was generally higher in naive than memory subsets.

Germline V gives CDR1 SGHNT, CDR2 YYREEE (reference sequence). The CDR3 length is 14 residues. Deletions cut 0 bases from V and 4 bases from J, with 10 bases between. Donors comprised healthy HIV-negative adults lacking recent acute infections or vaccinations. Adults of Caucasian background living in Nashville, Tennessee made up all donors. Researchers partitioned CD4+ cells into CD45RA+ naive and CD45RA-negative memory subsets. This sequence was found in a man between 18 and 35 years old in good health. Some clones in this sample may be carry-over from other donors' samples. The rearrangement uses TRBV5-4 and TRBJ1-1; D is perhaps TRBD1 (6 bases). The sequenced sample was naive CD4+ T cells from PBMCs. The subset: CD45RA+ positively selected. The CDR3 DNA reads TGTGCCAGCAGCTTGGACAGGGCGGGCACTGAAGCTTTCTTT. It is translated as CASSLDRAGTEAFF.